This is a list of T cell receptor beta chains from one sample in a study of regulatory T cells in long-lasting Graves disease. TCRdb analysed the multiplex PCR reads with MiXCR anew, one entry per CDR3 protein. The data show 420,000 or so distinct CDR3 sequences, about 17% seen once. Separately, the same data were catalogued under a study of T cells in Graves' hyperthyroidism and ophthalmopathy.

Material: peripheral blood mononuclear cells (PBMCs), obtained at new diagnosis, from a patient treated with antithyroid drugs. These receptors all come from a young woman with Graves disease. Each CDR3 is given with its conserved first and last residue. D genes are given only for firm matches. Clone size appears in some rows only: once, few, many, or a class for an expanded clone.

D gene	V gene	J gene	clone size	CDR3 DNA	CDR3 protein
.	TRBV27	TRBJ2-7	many	TGTGCCAGCAGTCAAAGGGGGACAAACTACGAGCAGTACTTC	CASSQRGTNYEQYF
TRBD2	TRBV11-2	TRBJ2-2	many	TGTGCCAGCAGCTTAGGAGCGGGAGATTTTACCGGGGAGCTGTTTTTT	CASSLGAGDFTGELFF
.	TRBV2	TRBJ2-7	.	TGTGCCACCAAAGGGGGACGGGGAAACTACGAGCAGTACTTC	CATKGGRGNYEQYF
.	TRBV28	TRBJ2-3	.	TGTGCCAGCAGTTTACCGACCCATAGGGACCTGGCAGATACGCAGTATTTT	CASSLPTHRDLADTQYF
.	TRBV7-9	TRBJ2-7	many	TGTGCCAGCAGCCCACGGGACACCTACGAGCAGTACTTC	CASSPRDTYEQYF
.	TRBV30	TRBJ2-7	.	TGTGCCTGGAGTGTAGAACTGACAGTAGTTCCCTACGAGCAGTACTTC	CAWSVELTVVPYEQYF
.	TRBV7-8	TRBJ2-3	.	TGTGCCAGCAGCTTAATTTCGACGTCCTACACGGGTTCTAGCACAGATACGCAGTATTTT	CASSLISTSYTGSSTDTQYF
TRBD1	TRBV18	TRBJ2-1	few	TGTGCCAGCTCACCACCTACAGGGGACAATGAGCAGTTCTTC	CASSPPTGDNEQFF
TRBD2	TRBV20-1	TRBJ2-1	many	TGCAGTGCTAGAGATCTTAGCGGGCCGGTAGAGCAGTTCTTC	CSARDLSGPVEQFF
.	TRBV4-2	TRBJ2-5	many	TGTGCCAGCAGCCAAGATGCTTTTGGTCAGGATTTAGAGACCCAGTACTTC	CASSQDAFGQDLETQYF
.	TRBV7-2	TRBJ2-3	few	TGTGCCAGCAGCTTAGGGCGAGGCGGGGCTAGCACAGATACGCAGTATTTT	CASSLGRGGASTDTQYF
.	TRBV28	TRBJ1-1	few	TGTGCCAGCCGGCCCAGGGGTGGAACTGAAGCTTTCTTT	CASRPRGGTEAFF
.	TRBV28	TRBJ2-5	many	TGTGCCAGCAGTTTTGCTGGGGGCGAGACCCAGTACTTC	CASSFAGGETQYF
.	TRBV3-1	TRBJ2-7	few	TGTGCCAGCAGCCGTGCAAACGGTTACGAGCAGTACTTC	CASSRANGYEQYF
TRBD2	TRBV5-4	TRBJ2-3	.	TGTGCCAGCAGCTTGGAGGGACTAGCGATTAGCACAGATACGCAGTATTTT	CASSLEGLAISTDTQYF
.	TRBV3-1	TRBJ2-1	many	TGTGCCAGCAGCCAAGGACCGGGGGATGGTGAGCAGTTCTTC	CASSQGPGDGEQFF
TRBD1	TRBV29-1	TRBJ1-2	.	TGCAGCGTGCTGGACCGGGACAGGGGGCGTATTGGCTACACCTTC	CSVLDRDRGRIGYTF
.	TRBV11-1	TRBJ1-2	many	TGTGCCAGCAGCTTAGACAGGGTCGATGGCTACACCTTC	CASSLDRVDGYTF
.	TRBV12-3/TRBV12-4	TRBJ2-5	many	TGTGCCAGCAGTTTCTCTCCCCCAGCACAAGAGACCCAGTACTTC	CASSFSPPAQETQYF
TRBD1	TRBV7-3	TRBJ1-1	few	TGTGCCAGCAGCCCTCGGGCAGGGGGCACGAACACTGAAGCTTTCTTT	CASSPRAGGTNTEAFF
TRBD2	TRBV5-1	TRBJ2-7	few	TGCGCCAGCAGCTTGTATGCGGGGGGCACAACCGGGTACGAGCAGTACTTC	CASSLYAGGTTGYEQYF
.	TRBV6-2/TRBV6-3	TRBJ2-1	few	TGTGCCAGCAGTTACCTGCGGTATGAGCAGTTCTTC	CASSYLRYEQFF
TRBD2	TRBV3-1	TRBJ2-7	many	TGTGCCAGCGGGCCTAGCGGAGACTACGAGCAGTACTTC	CASGPSGDYEQYF
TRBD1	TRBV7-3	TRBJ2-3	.	TGTGCCAGCAGTCTAAGGGGACAGGGGACAGATACGCAGTATTTT	CASSLRGQGTDTQYF
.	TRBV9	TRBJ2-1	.	TGTGCCAGCAGCGTAGTGCCGGCCAATGGGCAGTTCTTC	CASSVVPANGQFF
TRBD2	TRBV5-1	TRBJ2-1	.	TGCGCCAGCAGCTTCACTAGCGGGAGGAACAATGAGCAGTTCTTC	CASSFTSGRNNEQFF
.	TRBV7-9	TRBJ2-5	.	TGTGCCAGCAGCTTAGGGACTCGGGGTTTCCAAGAGACCCAGTACTTC	CASSLGTRGFQETQYF
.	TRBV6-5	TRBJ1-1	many	TGTGCCAGCAGTTTCCACTCCCTGTCTAGGGGGGTTGAAGCTTTCTTT	CASSFHSLSRGVEAFF
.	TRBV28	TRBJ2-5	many	TGTGCCAGCAACGATATTGCAGAGACCCAGTACTTC	CASNDIAETQYF
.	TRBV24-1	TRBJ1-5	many	TGTGCCACCAGTGATAGGGCGAATCAGCCCCAGCATTTT	CATSDRANQPQHF
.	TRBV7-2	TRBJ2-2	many	TGTGCCAGCAACCGTGATGGTTCCGGGGAGCTGTTTTTT	CASNRDGSGELFF
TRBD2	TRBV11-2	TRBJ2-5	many	TGTGCCAGCAGCTTAGGGAGCGGGAGAAGTGGAGAGACCCAGTACTTC	CASSLGSGRSGETQYF
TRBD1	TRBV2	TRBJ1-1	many	TGTGCCAGCACCCTGGGACAGGGCTATACTGAAGCTTTCTTT	CASTLGQGYTEAFF
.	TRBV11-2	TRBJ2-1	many	TGTGCCAGCAGCTTATTTCGGGACATTTACAATGAGCAGTTCTTC	CASSLFRDIYNEQFF
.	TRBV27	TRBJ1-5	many	TGTGCCAGCAAAGACAGTTTTTCAAATCAGCCCCAGCATTTT	CASKDSFSNQPQHF
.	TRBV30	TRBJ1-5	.	TGTGCCTGGAGGCCCACAGGGAGCAATCAGCCCCAGCATTTT	CAWRPTGSNQPQHF
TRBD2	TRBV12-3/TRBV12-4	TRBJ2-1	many	TGTGCCAGCAGTCAGAGCGGGAGGGCCGGGGAGCAGTTCTTC	CASSQSGRAGEQFF
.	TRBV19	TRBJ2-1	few	TGTGCCAGTAGTATCTATAGGGATTCCTACAATGAGCAGTTCTTC	CASSIYRDSYNEQFF
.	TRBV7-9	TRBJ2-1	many	TGTGCCAGCAGCTCCTCCGGGACCGGGGTCGATGAGCAGTTCTTC	CASSSSGTGVDEQFF
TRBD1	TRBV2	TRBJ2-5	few	TGTGCCAGCAGAGGACAGGCCACAGGGACCCAGTACTTC	CASRGQATGTQYF
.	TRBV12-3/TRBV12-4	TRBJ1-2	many	TGTGCCAGCAGTTTTCGGGGGGCGTCGAGTGGCTACACCTTC	CASSFRGASSGYTF
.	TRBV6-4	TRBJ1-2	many	TGTGCCAGCAGTGAAGGGCACCCCTATGGCTACACCTTC	CASSEGHPYGYTF
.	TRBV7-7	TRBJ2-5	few	TGTGCTAGCAGCTTAGCGGCTAAGGCAGAGACCCAGTACTTC	CASSLAAKAETQYF
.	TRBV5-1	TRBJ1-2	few	TGCGCCAGCAGCCCTACTGGGGGACAACAACTACGATATGGCTACACCTTC	CASSPTGGQQLRYGYTF
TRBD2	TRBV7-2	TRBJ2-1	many	TGTGCCAGCAGCTTAACTGGGACTAGCGAGTACAATGAGCAGTTCTTC	CASSLTGTSEYNEQFF
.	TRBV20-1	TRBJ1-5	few	TGCAGTGCTGGGGACGTGGATCAGCCCCAGCATTTT	CSAGDVDQPQHF
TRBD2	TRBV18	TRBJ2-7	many	TGTGCCAGCTCACCTACTAGCGGGTCTACCTACGAGCAGTACTTC	CASSPTSGSTYEQYF
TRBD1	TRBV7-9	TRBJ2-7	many	TGTGCCAGCAGCTTACCGAAGGACAGGCCAAGCTCCTACGAGCAGTACTTC	CASSLPKDRPSSYEQYF
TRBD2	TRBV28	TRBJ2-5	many	TGTGCCAGCAGTTCGCCACTAGCGGGAGTAGGGACCCAGTACTTC	CASSSPLAGVGTQYF
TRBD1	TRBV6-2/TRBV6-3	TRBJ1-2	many	TGTGCCAGCACTTCGGGACAGAATTATGGCTACACCTTC	CASTSGQNYGYTF
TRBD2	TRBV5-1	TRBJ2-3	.	TGCGCCAGCAGGCGGACTAGCGGGAGGGGGGATGGAGATACGCAGTATTTT	CASRRTSGRGDGDTQYF
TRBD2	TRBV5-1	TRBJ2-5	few	TGCGCCAGCAGCTTGGCTCGAGATAAGCGGGAGGGCCAAGAGACCCAGTACTTC	CASSLARDKREGQETQYF
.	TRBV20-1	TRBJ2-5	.	TGCAGTGCTAGATCTGTCAGCCTAAAGATTCAAGAGACCCAGTACTTC	CSARSVSLKIQETQYF
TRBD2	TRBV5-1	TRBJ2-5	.	TGCGCCAGCAGCCCCTCCGGGACTAGCGGGAGTTTGGGACAAGAGACCCAGTACTTC	CASSPSGTSGSLGQETQYF
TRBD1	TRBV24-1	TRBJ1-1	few	TGTGCCACCAGCCCCGGGACAGGGGGCATTAGAGGCACTGAAGCTTTCTTT	CATSPGTGGIRGTEAFF